One and the same sample provided the 11 T cell receptor beta chains below, sequenced in a study of CD8 T cells in Susac syndrome. With random hexamers, reverse transcription was performed on roughly 0.45 to 1 ug of RNA. TCRdb reprocessed the immunoSEQ multiplex PCR reads with MiXCR, giving one entry per CDR3 protein. The sample yields more than 150,000 distinct CDR3 sequences, about 94% seen once. The sequenced material came from CD4+ T cells from PBMCs. The receptor set was obtained from a human donor with Susac syndrome.

The chain has TRBV20-1 and TRBJ2-5, with TRBD2 matching over 7 bases. In germline, CDR1 is DFQATT, CDR2 SNEGSKA (reference sequence). The CDR3 runs to 14 residues. After removal of 3 bases from V and 4 bases from J, the junction contained 8 bases not matched to a gene. The CDR3 here is CSASSGAAGETQYF. The CDR3 nucleotides are TGCAGTGCTAGCAGCGGGGCGGCCGGAGAGACCCAGTACTTC.

The count of this clonotype is one. The rearrangement uses TRBV7-9 and TRBJ2-5, with unresolved D. The germline gives CDR1 SEHNR, CDR2 FQNEAQ (reference sequence). V was shortened by 7 bases and J by 5 bases, with 14 bases between the two germline ends. The CDR3 contains 13 residues. Here the CDR3 DNA reads TGTGCCAGCACCGTGGGCGGAGTGGAGACCCAGTACTTC. This sequence encodes CASTVGGVETQYF.

V is TRBV5-6 and J is TRBJ1-2; TRBD1 matches 9 bases. The V and J ends lost 0 bases and 4 bases, in that order; junction bases with no gene match: 7. CDR1 and CDR2 (germline): SGHDT, YYEEEE. The CDR3 consists of 16 residues. In nucleotides, the CDR3 is TGTGCCAGCAGCTTGGCCAACAGGGGGCTTGTCTATGGCTACACCTTC. It translates to CASSLANRGLVYGYTF.

This rearrangement joins TRBV20-1 to TRBJ2-7; no definite D call. Trimming took 3 bases from V and 5 from J, leaving 5 bases between them. CDR3 length: 10 amino acids. The germline gives CDR1 DFQATT, CDR2 SNEGSKA (reference sequence). CDR3: CSASTHEQYF. In DNA form, the CDR3 reads TGCAGTGCTAGTACACACGAGCAGTACTTC.

V gene TRBV20-1 combines with J gene TRBJ2-7; the match to TRBD1 covers 8 bases. The CDR3 covers 14 residues. With 6 bases clipped from V and 3 bases from J, the junction kept 10 bases outside the gene matches. CDR1 and CDR2 (germline): DFQATT, SNEGSKA (reference sequence). CDR3 sequence reads: CSALLLDRDYEQYF. CDR3 coding DNA: TGCAGTGCCCTGCTCCTGGACAGGGACTACGAGCAGTACTTC.

This chain uses TRBV5-6 with TRBJ1-2, with 8 bases aligning to TRBD1. The germline V gene has CDR1 SGHDT and CDR2 YYEEEE. The CDR3 has 17 residues. V lost 1 base and J lost 5; bases outside the gene matches: 13. CDR3 sequence (DNA): TGTGCCAGCAGCTTGAACTTAAGAGCCGGGACAGGTTATGGCTACACCTTC. This encodes CASSLNLRAGTGYGYTF.

The chain has TRBV20-1 and TRBJ2-5; D is possibly TRBD2 (5 bases). CDR1 DFQATT and CDR2 SNEGSKA come from the germline V gene (reference sequence). The V end was cut by 1 base, the J end by 9 bases, with 15 bases between. CDR3 length equals 13 residues. The CDR3 bases are TGCAGTGCTAGAGGAATTGCGGAGAGGGCCCAGTACTTC. Its translation is CSARGIAERAQYF.

The chain links TRBV15 to TRBJ2-5; D is tentatively TRBD1 or TRBD2 (6 bases each). Trimming took 2 bases from V and 5 from J, leaving 12 bases between them. CDR1 is LNHNV and CDR2 is YYDKDF in the germline V gene (reference sequence). This CDR3 has 14 residues. CDR3 DNA: TGTGCCACCAGCAGATTGACAGGAGGGGAGACCCAGTACTTC. Its translation: CATSRLTGGETQYF.

V usage is TRBV25-1 and J usage is TRBJ2-5, with 9 bases identical to TRBD2. The CDR3 contains 15 residues. V lost 3 bases to trimming and J lost 4 bases; unmatched junction nucleotides: 6. Looked up from germline, CDR1 is MGHDK and CDR2 is SYGVNS. CDR3 nucleotides: TGTGCCAGCAGTGATCGGCTAGCGGGGCCAGAGACCCAGTACTTC. Protein: CASSDRLAGPETQYF.

V is TRBV19 and J is TRBJ2-1; 12 bases are a match to TRBD2. V lost 2 bases to trimming and J lost 7 bases; unmatched junction nucleotides: 12. Germline assignment: CDR1 LNHDA and CDR2 SQIVND (reference sequence). This CDR3 contains 18 residues. The DNA for the CDR3 is TGTGCCAGTAGTATAAGGCTAGCGGGGGGGCCGTTTCGGAATGAGCAGTTCTTC. This encodes CASSIRLAGGPFRNEQFF.

The V call is TRBV6-6, the J call TRBJ2-1; possibly TRBD1 for D (5 bases). CDR3 length: 13 residues. Germline-derived CDR1 and CDR2 are MNHNY and SVGAGI (reference sequence). The V end lost 3 bases, the J end lost 5 bases, and 8 bases lay between the germline ends. The CDR3 protein is CASSYRGNNEQFF. The CDR3 DNA is TGTGCCAGCAGTTATAGGGGAAACAATGAGCAGTTCTTC.